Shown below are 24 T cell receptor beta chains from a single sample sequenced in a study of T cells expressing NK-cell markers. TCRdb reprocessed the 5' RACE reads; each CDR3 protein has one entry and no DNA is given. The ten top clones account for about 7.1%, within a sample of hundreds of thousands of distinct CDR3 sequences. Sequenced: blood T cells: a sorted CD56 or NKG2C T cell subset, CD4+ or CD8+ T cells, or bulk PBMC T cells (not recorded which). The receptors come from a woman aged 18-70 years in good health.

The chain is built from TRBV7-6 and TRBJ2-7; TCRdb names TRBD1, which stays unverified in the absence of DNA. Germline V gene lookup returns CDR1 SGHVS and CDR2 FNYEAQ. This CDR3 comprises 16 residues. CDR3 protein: CASTPVGNISHYEQYF.

Here the CDR3 reads CASSSDKELRENTEAFF. The J gene is TRBJ1-1, the V gene TRBV11-2. The CDR3 spans 17 residues. Germline-derived CDR1 and CDR2 are SGHAT and FQNNGV.

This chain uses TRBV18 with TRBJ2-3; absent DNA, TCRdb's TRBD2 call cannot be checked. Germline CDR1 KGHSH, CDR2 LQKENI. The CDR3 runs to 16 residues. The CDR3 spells CASSPQRGGFADTQYF.

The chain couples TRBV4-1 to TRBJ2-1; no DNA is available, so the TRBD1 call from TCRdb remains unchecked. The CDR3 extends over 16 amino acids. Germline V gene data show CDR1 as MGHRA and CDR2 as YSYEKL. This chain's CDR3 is CASSQVTGGLYNEQFF.

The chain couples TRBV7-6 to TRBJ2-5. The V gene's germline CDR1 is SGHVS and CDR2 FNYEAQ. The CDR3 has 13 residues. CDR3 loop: CASSLFIDETQYF.

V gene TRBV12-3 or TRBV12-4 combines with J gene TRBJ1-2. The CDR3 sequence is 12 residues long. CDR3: CASSFGVYGYTF.

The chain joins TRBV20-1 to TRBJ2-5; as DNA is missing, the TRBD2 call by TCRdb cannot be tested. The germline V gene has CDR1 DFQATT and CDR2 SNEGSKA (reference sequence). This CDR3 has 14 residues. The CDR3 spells CSAEGPSGQETQYF.

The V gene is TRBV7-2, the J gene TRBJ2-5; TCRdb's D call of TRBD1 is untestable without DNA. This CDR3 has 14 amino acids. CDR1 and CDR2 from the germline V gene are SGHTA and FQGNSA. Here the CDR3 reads CASSLPTVQETQYF.

The CDR3 loop is CASTLGGSHNEQFF. The V gene is TRBV27, the J gene TRBJ2-1; without DNA, the TCRdb call of TRBD2 cannot be checked. The CDR3 loop spans 14 amino acids. Germline CDR1 reads MNHEY; CDR2 reads SMNVEV (reference sequence).

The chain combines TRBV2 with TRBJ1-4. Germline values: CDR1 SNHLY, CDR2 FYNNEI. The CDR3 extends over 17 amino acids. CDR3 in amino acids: CASSELVPDGGNEKLFF. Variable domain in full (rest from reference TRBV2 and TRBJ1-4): EPEVTQTPSHQVTQMGQEVILRCVPISNHLYFYWYRQILGQKVEFLVSFYNNEISEKSEIFDDQFSVERPDGSNFTLKIRSTKLEDSAMYFCASSELVPDGGNEKLFFGSGTQLSVL.

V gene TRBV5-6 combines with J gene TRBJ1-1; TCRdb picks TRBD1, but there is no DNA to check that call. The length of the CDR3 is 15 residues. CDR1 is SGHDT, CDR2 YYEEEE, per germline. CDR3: CASSLGPRVGTEAFF.

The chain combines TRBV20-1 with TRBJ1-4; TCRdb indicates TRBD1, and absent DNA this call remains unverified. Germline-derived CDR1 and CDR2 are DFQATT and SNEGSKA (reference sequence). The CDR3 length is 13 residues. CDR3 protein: CSAIVRGREKLFF.

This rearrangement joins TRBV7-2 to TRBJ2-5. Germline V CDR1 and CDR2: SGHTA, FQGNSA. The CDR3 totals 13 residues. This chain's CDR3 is CASSQWQRETQYF.

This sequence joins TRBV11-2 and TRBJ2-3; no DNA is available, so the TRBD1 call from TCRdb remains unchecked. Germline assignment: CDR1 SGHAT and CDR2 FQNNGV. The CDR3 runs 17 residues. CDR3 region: CASSLGESPWGTDTQYF. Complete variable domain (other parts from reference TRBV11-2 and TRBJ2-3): EAGVAQSPRYKIIEKRQSVAFWCNPISGHATLYWYQQILGQGPKLLIQFQNNGVVDDSQLPKDRFSAERLKGVDSTLKIQPAKLEDSAVYLCASSLGESPWGTDTQYFGPGTRLTVL.

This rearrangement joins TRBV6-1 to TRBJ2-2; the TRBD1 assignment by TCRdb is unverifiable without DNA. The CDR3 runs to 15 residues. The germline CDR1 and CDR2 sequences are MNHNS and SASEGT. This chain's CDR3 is CASNQDTSNTGELFF.

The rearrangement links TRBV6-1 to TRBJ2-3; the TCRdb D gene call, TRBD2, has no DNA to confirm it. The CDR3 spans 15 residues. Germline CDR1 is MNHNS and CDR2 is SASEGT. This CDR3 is CASSRSGRGTDTQYF.

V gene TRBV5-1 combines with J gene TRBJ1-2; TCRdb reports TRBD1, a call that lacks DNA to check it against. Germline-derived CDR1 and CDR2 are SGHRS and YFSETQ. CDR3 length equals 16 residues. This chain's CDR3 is CASSLDPSGANYGYTF.

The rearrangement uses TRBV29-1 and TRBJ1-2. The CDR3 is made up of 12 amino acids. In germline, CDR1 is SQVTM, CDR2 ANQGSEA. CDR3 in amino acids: CSVDSTNYGYTF.

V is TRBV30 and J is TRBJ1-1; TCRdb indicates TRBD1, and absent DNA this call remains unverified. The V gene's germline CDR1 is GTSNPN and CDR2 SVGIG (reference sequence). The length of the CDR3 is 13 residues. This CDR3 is CAWSTGVFAEAFF.

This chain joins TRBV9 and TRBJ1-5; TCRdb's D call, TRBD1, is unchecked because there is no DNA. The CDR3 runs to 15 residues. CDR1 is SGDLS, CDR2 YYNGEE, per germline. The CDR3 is CASSVGGATNQPQHF.

CDR3 sequence: CASSQGDRGVTEAFF. V is TRBV3-1 and J is TRBJ1-1; TCRdb returns TRBD1, unconfirmable since there is no DNA. The germline gives CDR1 LGHDT, CDR2 YNNKEL (reference sequence). The CDR3 consists of 15 residues.

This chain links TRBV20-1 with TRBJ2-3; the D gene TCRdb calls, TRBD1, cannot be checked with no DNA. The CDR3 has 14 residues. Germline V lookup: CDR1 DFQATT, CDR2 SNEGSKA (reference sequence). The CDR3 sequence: CSAKRDRVADTQYF.

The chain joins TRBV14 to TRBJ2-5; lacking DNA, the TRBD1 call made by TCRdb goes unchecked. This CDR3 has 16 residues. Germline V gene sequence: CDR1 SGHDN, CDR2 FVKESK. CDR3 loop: CASSPTGQGGRKTQYF.

CDR3 sequence: CASSIVAITQPQHF. The chain has TRBV19 and TRBJ1-5. Germline CDR1 and CDR2: LNHDA and SQIVND (reference sequence). The CDR3 spans 14 residues.